Here is one T cell receptor beta chain with its context. Its binding antigen is unknown. No much larger clonotype is one base removed from it; base qualities were not supplied. The data were obtained in a study of blood T cell dynamics during melanoma immunotherapy (TCRdb year 2020). In terms of the full investigation: All patients had metastatic melanoma and were given first-line pembrolizumab or nivolumab plus ipilimumab as standard of care in the United Kingdom. Peripheral T cell receptor repertoires of metastatic melanoma patients were profiled before and after one cycle of checkpoint inhibitor therapy to find early correlates of response. The training cohort consisted of consecutive patients, while an additional independent group of patients from the same centre was pooled to form an external validation set. Summary of the overall study and its limitations: Unlike progressors, patients who went on to achieve disease control showed a bifurcated reorganization of the PBMC repertoire at W3, with either increased clonality or increased diversity. The relatively small sample size was acknowledged as a potential limitation on generalization of the results. The study could not determine whether the T cell clones driving repertoire changes were melanoma-specific or reflected general immune activation.

Every bulk PBMC sample was loaded with the same fixed amount of roughly 400 ng of DNA. TCR beta CDR3 sequences were amplified from genomic DNA with the immunoSEQ TCRb Assay kit following manufacturer instructions. The KAPA Library Quantification Kit for Illumina platforms was used to quantify the pooled libraries by qPCR. Sequencing of the pooled libraries was done on an Illumina NextSeq 500, with clustering at about 0.6-1.1 pM. From the authors' description of their analysis: TCR data were analyzed using immunoSEQ ANALYZER and the R LymphoSeq package. A rearrangement efficiency score was calculated as productive divided by the sum of productive and non-productive CDR3 sequences. Within each patient, timepoints were compared pairwise for clonality, measured with the Gini coefficient, and for diversity, measured with the Renyi index at alpha=1. In LymphoSeq, clonal relatedness was computed using an edit distance of 3, and repertoire similarity was computed using the Bhattacharyya coefficient. To classify response, a linear discriminant analysis based on week-3 changes in clonality and diversity was built using the R MASS and caret packages. TCRdb took this table from immuneACCESS and kept in-frame rearrangements with V and J called. Such tables lack part of the clones; where checked against another copy, unresolved V genes explain under half of the gap, and the rest is unexplained. V and J calls and clone size are those listed in that table; D and trimming were worked out from the DNA. The sample table contains 11,000 to 15,000 clones; only one count was recorded for around 86% of them. Clones ranked in the top ten supply under 7% of the sample.

V loses 3 bases of germline sequence and J loses 3 bases, and the interval between the two ends is 14 bases. Counted from cysteine to phenylalanine, this CDR3 has 15 amino acids. Only the CDR3 part of the read is kept: 45 bases, read in frame from the first base. CDR1 and CDR2 are drawn from the germline V gene (reference sequence): SGHNT, YYREEE. The time point label, as the study defines it: week 3, after first cycle of checkpoint inhibitor. Blood samples were taken before treatment (T0) and at week 3 (W3), following the first cycle of checkpoint blockade. Except for two patients with rapid clinical progression, response was assessed 12 weeks after the first infusion by RECIST 1.1; disease control meant complete response, partial response or stable disease. Patients were not eligible if they had prior systemic cancer treatment, concomitant immunosuppressant therapy or synchronous other active malignancies. Bulk PBMC and plasma cell-free DNA were both sequenced for TCR beta so that circulating cells and T cell turnover could be tracked. Lymphoprep and SepMate tubes were used to isolate PBMC from blood, and red cell lysis was then performed. DNA from PBMC and sorted T cell subsets was extracted with QIAamp DNA Blood Mini kits.

The sample here was blood, taken from a patient treated with checkpoint blockade. This TCR was recovered from a human donor with melanoma. This chain is built from TRBV5-4 and TRBJ2-3; the D gene assignment is ambiguous. CDR3 reads: CASSSRAPGTDTQYF. The sequenced DNA: TGTGCCAGCAGCTCGCGAGCCCCTGGGACAGATACGCAGTATTTT. Full variable domain (CDR3 extended with the reference TRBV5-4 and TRBJ2-3 proteins): ETGVTQSPTHLIKTRGQQVTLRCSSQSGHNTVSWYQQALGQGPQFIFQYYREEENGRGNFPPRFSGLQFPNYSSELNVNALELDDSALYLCASSSRAPGTDTQYFGPGTRLTVL.